This T cell receptor beta chain was profiled in a study of blood T cell repertoires in COVID-19. Only in-frame clones appear in the TCRdb table, and some are missing; sequencing was by immunoSEQ multiplex PCR. The sample consists of 200,000 to 250,000 clones, approximately 86% of them appearing once. The clonotype comes from a woman between 40 and 55 years old with acute COVID-19. Sequenced sample: PBMCs or T cells enriched from blood (not recorded which).

CDR3 sequence: CASRRLAGEETQYF. DNA of the CDR3: TGTGCCAGCAGGAGGCTAGCGGGAGAAGAGACCCAGTACTTC. The chain combines TRBV27 with TRBJ2-5; 10 positions agree with TRBD2. Germline loops: CDR1 MNHEY, CDR2 SMNVEV (reference sequence). This CDR3 comprises 14 residues. J lost 3 bases, V lost 6 bases, and 4 bases had no gene match.